This TCR beta chain emerged from a study of blood T cells in healthy people across ages. Study-level points and caveats: Higher diversity, along with more naive CD4+ cells, distinguished long-lived donors from aged donors. Conclusively comparing naive with antigen-experienced cells was impossible with unsorted PBMCs. There was a strong correlation between TCR beta diversity and naive T cell percentage.

Alongside a J-beta primer mix, a sample-barcoded 5' primer served in a second PCR lasting roughly 7 to 11 cycles. Every cDNA was tagged by a template-switch adaptor with 12 random nucleotides. MiXCR was run by TCRdb on the 5' RACE reads, yielding one entry per CDR3 protein. The sample yields more than 650,000 distinct CDR3 sequences, about 20% seen once. Regarding this clonotype: Its antigen is undetermined.

Trimming cost V 3 bases and J 0 bases; bases outside gene matches: 8. The CDR3 consists of 16 residues. CDR1 is DFQATT, CDR2 SNEGSKA, per germline (reference sequence). Sequencing was carried out using blood. The chain joins TRBV20-1 to TRBJ1-2; 9 positions agree with TRBD1. This receptor was identified in a man in his 70s in good health. In DNA form, the CDR3 reads TGCAGTGCTAGGCCCGGGACAGGGACCTCTAACTATGGCTACACCTTC. It codes for CSARPGTGTSNYGYTF.